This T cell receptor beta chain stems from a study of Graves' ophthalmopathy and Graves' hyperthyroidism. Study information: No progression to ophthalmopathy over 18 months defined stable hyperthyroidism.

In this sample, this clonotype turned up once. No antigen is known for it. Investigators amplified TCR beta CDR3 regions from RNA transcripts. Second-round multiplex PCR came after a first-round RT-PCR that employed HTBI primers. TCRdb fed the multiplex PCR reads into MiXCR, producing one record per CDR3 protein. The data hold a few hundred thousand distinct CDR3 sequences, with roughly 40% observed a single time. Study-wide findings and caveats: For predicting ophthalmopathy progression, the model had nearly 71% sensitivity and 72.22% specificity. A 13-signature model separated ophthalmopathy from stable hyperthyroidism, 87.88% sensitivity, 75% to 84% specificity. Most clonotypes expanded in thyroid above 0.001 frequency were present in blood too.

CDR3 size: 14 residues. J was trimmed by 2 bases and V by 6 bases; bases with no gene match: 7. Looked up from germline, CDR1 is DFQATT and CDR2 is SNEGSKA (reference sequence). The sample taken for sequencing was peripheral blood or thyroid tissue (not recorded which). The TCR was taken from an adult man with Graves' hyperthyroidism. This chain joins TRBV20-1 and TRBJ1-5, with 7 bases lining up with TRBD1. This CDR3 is CSALDREGNQPQHF. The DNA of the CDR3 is TGCAGTGCCCTCGACAGGGAGGGCAATCAGCCCCAGCATTTT.